This TCR beta chain was observed in a study of T-cell reconstitution after alpha-beta-depleted transplantation in children. Study-wide points: Hyperexpanded clones declined; after one year, newly produced T cells mostly supplied diversity. Some patients' high day-60 TCRbeta diversity was traced to surviving recipient T cells and thymic progenitors. Roughly two months post-transplant, alpha-beta T cells reportedly originated from several hundred graft clones that had expanded.

TCRbeta library construction was performed incorporating unique molecular identifiers. TCRdb reanalysed the PCR reads using MiXCR and keeps one entry per CDR3 protein. The table shows over 150,000 distinct CDR3 sequences, with approximately 7% occurring only once. In this sample, this clonotype turned up many times. Its antigen is as yet unknown. CDR1 and CDR2 (germline): SGHTA, FQGNSA. Trimming pared 5 bases from V and 7 bases from J, leaving 17 bases between. The CDR3 totals 15 residues. The clonotype originates from a boy aged 2 to 10 with acute lymphoblastic leukemia, due to receive a stem cell transplant. Sequencing was performed on PBMCs, taken before TCRalphabeta/CD19-depleted stem cell transplant. V gene TRBV7-2 combines with J gene TRBJ2-2; D not certain. For the CDR3, the DNA is TGTGCCAGCAGCAAGGCTAAAAGTTGGGGCGGGGAGCTGTTTTTT. This sequence encodes CASSKAKSWGGELFF.